What follows are 23 T cell receptor beta chains derived from one specimen sequenced in a study of cytomegalovirus exposure and HLA in healthy donors. Both 60 Vbeta primers and 13 Jbeta primers went into the PCR. Clones were read by immunoSEQ multiplex PCR, and TCRdb kept only the in-frame ones, dropping some. This table has over 65,000 clones, approximately 80% appearing once. Sequencing input: PBMCs. The receptor source for this set is a man aged 50 or older in good health and CMV-seronegative.

The gene calls are TRBV2 and TRBJ2-5; 8 positions agree with TRBD2. The V gene's germline CDR1 is SNHLY and CDR2 FYNNEI. V was pared by 4 bases and J by 5 bases, with 9 bases of the junction left unmatched. The CDR3 is 15 residues long. For the CDR3, the DNA is TGTGCCAGCAGTGTATTTCGGGGGGGCGGTGAGACCCAGTACTTC. Translated, it gives CASSVFRGGGETQYF.

The J gene is TRBJ2-5, the V gene TRBV5-1, with 9 bases fitting TRBD2. Germline CDR1 reads SGHRS; CDR2 reads YFSETQ. V lost 0 bases and J lost 2; bases outside the gene matches: 5. This CDR3 is 16 amino acids long. The CDR3 sequence is CASSLGGLAGQETQYF. In DNA form, the CDR3 reads TGCGCCAGCAGCTTGGGCGGCCTAGCGGGGCAAGAGACCCAGTACTTC.

V is TRBV5-6 and J is TRBJ2-1, with a possible D match to TRBD1 (5 bases). This CDR3 is built from 15 residues. Between the trimmed V and J ends, which lost 1 base and 6 bases, there was a span of 14 bases. Per germline, CDR1 SGHDT and CDR2 YYEEEE. CDR3 sequence reads: CASSLRGVGANEQFF. CDR3 sequence (DNA): TGTGCCAGCAGCTTGCGTGGAGTAGGGGCCAATGAGCAGTTCTTC. Drawing the rest from reference TRBV5-6 and TRBJ2-1, the complete variable domain is DAGVTQSPTHLIKTRGQQVTLRCSPKSGHDTVSWYQQALGQGPQFIFQYYEEEERQRGNFPDRFSGHQFPNYSSELNVNALLLGDSALYLCASSLRGVGANEQFFGPGTRLTVL.

This sequence joins TRBV30 and TRBJ1-1; weak D call: TRBD1 (5 bases). Germline CDR1 GTSNPN, CDR2 SVGIG (reference sequence). The V end lost 2 bases, the J end lost 1 base, and 14 bases lay between the germline ends. The CDR3 sequence is 15 residues long. The CDR3 region has the DNA TGTGCCTGGAGTAGGGGTCGGATTAAGAACACTGAAGCTTTCTTT. Its translation is CAWSRGRIKNTEAFF.

The CDR3 is CASSAGTGGAGELFF. The CDR3 DNA follows: TGTGCCAGCAGCGCAGGGACAGGGGGCGCGGGGGAGCTGTTTTTT. This chain connects TRBV7-9 to TRBJ2-2; 12 nucleotides agree with TRBD1. The CDR3 length is 15 residues. In germline, CDR1 is SEHNR, CDR2 FQNEAQ (reference sequence). After removal of 5 bases from V and 8 bases from J, the junction contained 6 bases not matched to a gene.

The chain recombines TRBV2 with TRBJ2-2; 8 bases match TRBD1. This CDR3 region has 15 residues. The germline gives CDR1 SNHLY, CDR2 FYNNEI. After removal of 5 bases from V and 7 bases from J, the junction contained 9 bases not matched to a gene. CDR3 sequence: CASSYQGAGGGELFF. Here the CDR3 DNA reads TGTGCCAGCAGTTATCAGGGGGCCGGGGGCGGGGAGCTGTTTTTT.

The rearrangement joins TRBV28 to TRBJ1-5; 8 bases are a match to TRBD1. Per the germline V gene, CDR1 is MDHEN and CDR2 is SYDVKM. V lost 3 bases to trimming and J lost 6 bases; unmatched junction nucleotides: 10. The CDR3 has 16 amino acids. CDR3 in DNA: TGTGCCAGCAGTTTCCTGATGGACAGGGTGGGTCAGCCCCAGCATTTT. Translating it yields CASSFLMDRVGQPQHF.

The chain combines TRBV30 with TRBJ1-5; 12 positions match TRBD1. CDR1 and CDR2 from the germline V gene are GTSNPN and SVGIG (reference sequence). The CDR3 spans 16 residues. Losses at the gene ends were 0 bases for V and 6 bases for J; bases not matched to a gene: 6. For the CDR3, the DNA is TGTGCCTGGAGTGTACAGGGACAGGGGGCGAGTCAGCCCCAGCATTTT. Its translation: CAWSVQGQGASQPQHF.

V gene TRBV27 combines with J gene TRBJ1-5; 8 bases fit TRBD1. The germline V gene has CDR1 MNHEY and CDR2 SMNVEV (reference sequence). This CDR3 spans 15 amino acids. J was trimmed by 3 bases and V by 0 bases; bases with no gene match: 1. The CDR3 region is CASSLSTGVNQPQHF. The CDR3, as DNA: TGTGCCAGCAGTTTATCGACAGGGGTCAATCAGCCCCAGCATTTT.

The chain has TRBV19 and TRBJ1-5; 7 bases are shared with TRBD1. Trimming cost V 5 bases and J 13 bases; bases outside gene matches: 5. Germline loops: CDR1 LNHDA, CDR2 SQIVND (reference sequence). The CDR3 is 11 amino acids. CDR3 in amino acids: CASSLRDSQHF. CDR3 in DNA: TGTGCCAGTAGTCTCCGGGACAGTCAGCATTTT.

The J gene is TRBJ1-2, the V gene TRBV6-4; 8 positions match TRBD1. Trimming at V came to 3 bases and at J to 7 bases, leaving 7 bases not matched to a gene. The CDR3 loop spans 14 amino acids. Germline CDR1 MRHNA, CDR2 SNTAGT. The CDR3 loop is CASSEHGQGSGYTF. CDR3 bases: TGTGCCAGCAGTGAACACGGACAGGGCTCTGGCTACACCTTC.

The rearrangement uses TRBV7-8 and TRBJ1-4; D gene unclear. Trimming shortened V by 1 base and J by 7 bases, and 7 bases separated the two germline ends. The germline V gene encodes CDR1 SGHVS and CDR2 FQNEAQ. This CDR3 has 13 residues. The CDR3 reads CASSLGQAEKLFF. In DNA form, the CDR3 reads TGTGCCAGCAGCTTAGGGCAGGCTGAAAAACTGTTTTTT.

The genes are TRBV7-3 and TRBJ2-3, with unresolved D. V lost 5 bases, J lost 1 base, and 7 bases lay in between. Germline values: CDR1 SGHTA, CDR2 FQGTGA. This CDR3 has 13 residues. The CDR3 is CASSEQGTDTQYF. The CDR3 nucleotides are TGTGCCAGCAGCGAACAAGGCACAGATACGCAGTATTTT. Full variable domain (outside the CDR3, taken from reference TRBV7-3 and TRBJ2-3): GAGVSQTPSNKVTEKGKYVELRCDPISGHTALYWYRQSLGQGPEFLIYFQGTGAADDSGLPNDRFFAVRPEGSVSTLKIQRTERGDSAVYLCASSEQGTDTQYFGPGTRLTVL.

The chain is built from TRBV29-1 and TRBJ1-6; D unclear. The CDR3 extends over 17 amino acids. The V gene lost 6 bases and the J gene lost 5 bases, with 23 bases spanning the gap. The germline CDR1 and CDR2 sequences are SQVTM and ANQGSEA. CDR3 loop: CSVDGFRPERDNSPLHF. The CDR3 DNA follows: TGCAGCGTGGACGGGTTCCGCCCTGAGAGGGATAATTCACCCCTCCACTTT. The full variable domain, its missing parts supplied by reference TRBV29-1 and TRBJ1-6, is SAVISQKPSRDICQRGTSLTIQCQVDSQVTMMFWYRQQPGQSLTLIATANQGSEATYESGFVIDKFPISRPNLTFSTLTVSNMSPEDSSIYLCSVDGFRPERDNSPLHFGNGTRLTVT.

In DNA form, the CDR3 reads TGTGCCAGCAGCAAAACAGGGGGTCTTGGAGCTTTCTTT. Protein sequence: CASSKTGGLGAFF. The J gene is TRBJ1-1, the V gene TRBV5-5; 8 nucleotides align to TRBD1. Looked up from germline, CDR1 is SGHKS and CDR2 is YYEKEE (reference sequence). The ends lost 4 bases at V and 10 bases at J; junction bases unmatched: 9. The CDR3 covers 13 residues.

In the case of this clone: A junction end diverges from the germline sequence, so it may reflect a read error. The chain recombines TRBV5-1 with TRBJ2-5, with 11 positions matching TRBD2. This CDR3 has 16 amino acids. Germline V lookup: CDR1 SGHRS, CDR2 YFSETQ. CDR3 region: CASRSGLAGGQGTQYF. The CDR3 DNA sequence: TGCGCCAGCAGGTCTGGGCTAGCGGGGGGCCAAGGGACCCAGTACTTC.

This chain links TRBV10-3 with TRBJ2-7; 7 bases agree with TRBD2. This CDR3 contains 14 residues. Trimming took 6 bases from V and 5 from J; bases not matched to a gene: 10. CDR1 is ENHRY, CDR2 SYGVKD, per germline. CDR3 loop: CAISGGGAPDEQYF. In DNA form, the CDR3 reads TGTGCCATCAGCGGCGGGGGAGCCCCCGACGAGCAGTACTTC.

The rearrangement joins TRBV18 to TRBJ2-5; 7 bases align to TRBD2. Germline V gene lookup returns CDR1 KGHSH and CDR2 LQKENI. The CDR3 has 17 amino acids. V was clipped by 1 base and J by 4 bases; unmatched bases: 12. The CDR3 loop reads CASSPQVGGINGETQYF. DNA of the CDR3: TGTGCCAGCTCACCACAAGTCGGGGGGATAAACGGAGAGACCCAGTACTTC. Full variable domain (rest looked up from reference TRBV18 and TRBJ2-5): NAGVMQNPRHLVRRRGQEARLRCSPMKGHSHVYWYRQLPEEGLKFMVYLQKENIIDESGMPKERFSAEFPKEGPSILRIQQVVRGDSAAYFCASSPQVGGINGETQYFGPGTRLLVL.

This clone has more than one count but fewer than ten. The chain has TRBV2 and TRBJ1-2; TRBD1 aligns across 9 bases. The CDR3 has 15 residues. J was trimmed by 7 bases and V by 6 bases; bases with no gene match: 12. Germline CDR1 reads SNHLY; CDR2 reads FYNNEI. The CDR3, as DNA: TGTGCCAGCAGGCCAGGGACAGGGAGCCAAGGTGGCTACACCTTC. Translating it yields CASRPGTGSQGGYTF. The complete variable domain, with remaining parts taken from reference TRBV2 and TRBJ1-2, reads EPEVTQTPSHQVTQMGQEVILRCVPISNHLYFYWYRQILGQKVEFLVSFYNNEISEKSEIFDDQFSVERPDGSNFTLKIRSTKLEDSAMYFCASRPGTGSQGGYTFGSGTRLTVV.

The chain recombines TRBV7-9 with TRBJ1-2; a weak D match, TRBD1 (5 bases). The germline V and J ends were trimmed by 3 bases and 8 bases, with 13 bases remaining between them. From germline, CDR1 is SEHNR and CDR2 FQNEAQ (reference sequence). This CDR3 region has 13 residues. CDR3 residues: CASSFGAPRGYTF. The CDR3 DNA follows: TGTGCCAGCAGCTTTGGGGCACCGAGGGGCTACACCTTC.

The V gene is TRBV2, the J gene TRBJ2-3; D is uncertain. The CDR3 spans 12 residues. Trimming took 3 bases from V and 4 from J, leaving 5 bases between them. In germline, CDR1 is SNHLY, CDR2 FYNNEI. Written as DNA, the CDR3 is TGTGCCAGCAGTGATCTCTCAGATACGCAGTATTTT. It encodes CASSDLSDTQYF.

This chain uses TRBV30 with TRBJ2-1; 7 positions agree with TRBD1. V was pared by 8 bases and J by 5 bases, with 6 bases of the junction left unmatched. This CDR3 is built from 12 residues. Germline loops: CDR1 GTSNPN, CDR2 SVGIG (reference sequence). DNA for the CDR3: TGTGCCCGGGGACAGACCAACAATGAGCAGTTCTTC. Translation: CARGQTNNEQFF.

This rearrangement joins TRBV5-1 to TRBJ2-7, with 7 bases fitting TRBD1. There are 13 residues in the CDR3. V lost 4 bases, J lost 6 bases, and 7 bases stayed unmatched. Germline V gene lookup returns CDR1 SGHRS and CDR2 YFSETQ. CDR3 in DNA: TGCGCCAGCAGCCAGGCCGCAGGGGGCGAGCAGTACTTC. This gives the protein CASSQAAGGEQYF.